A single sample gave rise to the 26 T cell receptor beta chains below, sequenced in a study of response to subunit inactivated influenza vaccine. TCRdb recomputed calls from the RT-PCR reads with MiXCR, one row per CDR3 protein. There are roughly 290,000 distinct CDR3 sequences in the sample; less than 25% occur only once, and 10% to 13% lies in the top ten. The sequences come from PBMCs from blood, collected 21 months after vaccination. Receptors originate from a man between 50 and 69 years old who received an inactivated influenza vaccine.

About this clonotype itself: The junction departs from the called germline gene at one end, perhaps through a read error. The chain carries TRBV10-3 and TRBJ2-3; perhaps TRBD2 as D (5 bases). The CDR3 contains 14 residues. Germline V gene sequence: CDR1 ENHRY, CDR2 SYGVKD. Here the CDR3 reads CAISEIGVADAQYF. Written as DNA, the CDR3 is TGTGCCATCAGTGAGATCGGGGTCGCAGATGCGCAGTATTTT.

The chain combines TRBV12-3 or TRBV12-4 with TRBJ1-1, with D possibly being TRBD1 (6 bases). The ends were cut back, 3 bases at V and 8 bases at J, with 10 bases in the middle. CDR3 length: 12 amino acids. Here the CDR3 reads CASSFAGAEAFF. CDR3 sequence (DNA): TGTGCCAGCAGTTTCGCGGGGGCCGAAGCTTTCTTT.

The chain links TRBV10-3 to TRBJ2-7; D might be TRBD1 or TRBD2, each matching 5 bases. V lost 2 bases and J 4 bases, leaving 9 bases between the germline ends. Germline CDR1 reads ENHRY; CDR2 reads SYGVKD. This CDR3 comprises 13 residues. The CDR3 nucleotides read TGTGCCATCAGTGAGAGGGACCGGTACGAGCAGTACTTC. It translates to CAISERDRYEQYF.

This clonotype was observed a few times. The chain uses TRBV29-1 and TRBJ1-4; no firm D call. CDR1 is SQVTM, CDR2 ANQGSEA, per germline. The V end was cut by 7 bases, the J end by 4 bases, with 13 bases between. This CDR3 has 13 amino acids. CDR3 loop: CSAAGLFNEKLFF. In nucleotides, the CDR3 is TGCAGCGCGGCTGGGCTGTTTAATGAAAAACTGTTTTTT.

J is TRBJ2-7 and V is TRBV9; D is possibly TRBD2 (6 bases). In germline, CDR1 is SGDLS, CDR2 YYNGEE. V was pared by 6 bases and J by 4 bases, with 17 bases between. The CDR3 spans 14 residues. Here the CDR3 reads CASTEHAGSYEQYF. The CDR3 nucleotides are TGTGCCAGCACCGAGCATGCGGGGTCTTACGAGCAGTACTTC.

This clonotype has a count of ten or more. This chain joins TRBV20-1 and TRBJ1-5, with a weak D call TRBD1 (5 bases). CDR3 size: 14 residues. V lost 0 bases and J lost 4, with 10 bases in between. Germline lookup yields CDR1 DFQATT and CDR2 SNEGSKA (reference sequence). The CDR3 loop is CSARDFRGNQPQHF. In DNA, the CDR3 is TGCAGTGCTAGAGATTTCCGGGGGAATCAGCCCCAGCATTTT.

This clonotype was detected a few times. As DNA, the CDR3 is TGTGCCACCAGCAGAGATAAGGCCAGAGGGAACGAGCAGTACTTC. This gives the protein CATSRDKARGNEQYF. The chain employs TRBV15 and TRBJ2-7; D might be TRBD2 (5 bases). CDR1 and CDR2 (germline): LNHNV, YYDKDF (reference sequence). Trimming shortened V by 0 bases and J by 5 bases, and 14 bases separated the two germline ends. This CDR3 has 15 residues.

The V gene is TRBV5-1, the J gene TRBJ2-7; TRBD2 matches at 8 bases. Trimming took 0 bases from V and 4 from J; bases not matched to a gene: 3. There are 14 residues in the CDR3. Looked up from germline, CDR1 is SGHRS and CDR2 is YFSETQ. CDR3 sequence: CASSLDSGAYEQYF. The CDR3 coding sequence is TGCGCCAGCAGCTTGGATAGCGGGGCGTACGAGCAGTACTTC.

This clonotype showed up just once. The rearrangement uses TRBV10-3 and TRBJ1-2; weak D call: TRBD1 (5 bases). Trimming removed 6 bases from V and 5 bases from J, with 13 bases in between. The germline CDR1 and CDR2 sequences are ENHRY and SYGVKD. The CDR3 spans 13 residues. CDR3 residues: CAISGDEAYGYTF. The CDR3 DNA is TGTGCCATCAGCGGGGACGAGGCATATGGCTACACCTTC.

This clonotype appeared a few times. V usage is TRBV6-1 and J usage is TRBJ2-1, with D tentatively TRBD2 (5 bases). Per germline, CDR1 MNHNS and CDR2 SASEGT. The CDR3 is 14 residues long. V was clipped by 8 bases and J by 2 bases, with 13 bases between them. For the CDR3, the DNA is TGTGCCAGCCGGAGGTCCGGAGCCTACAATGAGCAGTTCTTC. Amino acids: CASRRSGAYNEQFF.

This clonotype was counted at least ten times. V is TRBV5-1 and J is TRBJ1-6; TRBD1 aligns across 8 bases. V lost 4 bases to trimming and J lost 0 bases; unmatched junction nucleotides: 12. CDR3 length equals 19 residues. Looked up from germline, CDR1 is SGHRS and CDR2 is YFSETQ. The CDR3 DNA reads TGCGCCAGCAGCCCAACTAACCGGGACAGGAGCTCCTATAATTCACCCCTCCACTTT. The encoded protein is CASSPTNRDRSSYNSPLHF.

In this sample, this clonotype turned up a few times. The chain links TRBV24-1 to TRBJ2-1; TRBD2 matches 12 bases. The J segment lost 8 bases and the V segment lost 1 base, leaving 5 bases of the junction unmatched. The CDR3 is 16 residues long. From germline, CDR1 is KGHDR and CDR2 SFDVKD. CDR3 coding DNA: TGTGCCACCAGTGATTTCGCTAGCGGGAGGGAGTATGAGCAGTTCTTC. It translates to CATSDFASGREYEQFF.

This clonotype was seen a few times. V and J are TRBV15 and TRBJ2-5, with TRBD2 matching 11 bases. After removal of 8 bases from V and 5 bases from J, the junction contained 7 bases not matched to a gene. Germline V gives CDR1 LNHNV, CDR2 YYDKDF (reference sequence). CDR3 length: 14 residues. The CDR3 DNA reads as TGTGCCACCGGGCTAGCGGGGGGATCGGAGACCCAGTACTTC. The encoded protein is CATGLAGGSETQYF.

The CDR3 here is CASSYSEAGPPYEQYF. The CDR3 nucleotides read TGTGCCAGCAGTTACTCGGAAGCGGGTCCGCCCTACGAGCAGTACTTC. This chain connects TRBV6-2 or TRBV6-3 to TRBJ2-7; TRBD2 is a possible D gene (6 bases). Trimming removed 0 bases from V and 2 bases from J, with 14 bases in between. The CDR3 loop spans 16 amino acids. The V gene's germline CDR1 is MNHEY and CDR2 SVGEGT.

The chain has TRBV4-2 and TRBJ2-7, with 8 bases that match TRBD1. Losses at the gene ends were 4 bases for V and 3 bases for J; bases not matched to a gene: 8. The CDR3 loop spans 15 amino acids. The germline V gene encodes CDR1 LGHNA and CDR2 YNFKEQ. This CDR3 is CASSLGTGLHYEQYF. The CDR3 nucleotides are TGTGCCAGCAGCCTCGGGACAGGCCTACACTACGAGCAGTACTTC.

The CDR3 protein is CASSGPTSGANVLTF. The CDR3 coding sequence is TGTGCCAGCAGTGGACCGACTAGCGGGGCCAACGTCCTGACTTTC. The chain has TRBV2 and TRBJ2-6; 7 bases line up with TRBD2. V shed 4 bases and J 4 bases; nucleotides not matched to a gene: 4. The CDR3 is made up of 15 amino acids. The V gene's germline CDR1 is SNHLY and CDR2 FYNNEI. Full variable domain (rest looked up from reference TRBV2 and TRBJ2-6): EPEVTQTPSHQVTQMGQEVILRCVPISNHLYFYWYRQILGQKVEFLVSFYNNEISEKSEIFDDQFSVERPDGSNFTLKIRSTKLEDSAMYFCASSGPTSGANVLTFGAGSRLTVL.

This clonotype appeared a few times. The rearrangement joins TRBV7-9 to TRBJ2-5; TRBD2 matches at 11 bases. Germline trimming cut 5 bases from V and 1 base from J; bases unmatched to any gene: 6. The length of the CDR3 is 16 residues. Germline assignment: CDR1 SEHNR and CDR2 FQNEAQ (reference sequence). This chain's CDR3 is CASSTTSGGFQETQYF. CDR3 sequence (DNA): TGTGCCAGCAGCACAACTAGCGGGGGATTCCAAGAGACCCAGTACTTC. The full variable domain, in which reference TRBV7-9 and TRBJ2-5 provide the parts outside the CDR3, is DTGVSQNPRHKITKRGQNVTFRCDPISEHNRLYWYRQTLGQGPEFLTYFQNEAQLEKSRLLSDRFSAERPKGSFSTLEIQRTEQGDSAMYLCASSTTSGGFQETQYFGPGTRLLVL.

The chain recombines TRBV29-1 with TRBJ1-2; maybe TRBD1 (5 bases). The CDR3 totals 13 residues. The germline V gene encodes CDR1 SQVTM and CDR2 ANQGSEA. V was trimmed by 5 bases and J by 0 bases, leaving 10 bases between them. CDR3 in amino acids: CSVPGPTNYGYTF. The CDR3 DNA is TGCAGCGTTCCAGGGCCCACTAACTATGGCTACACCTTC.

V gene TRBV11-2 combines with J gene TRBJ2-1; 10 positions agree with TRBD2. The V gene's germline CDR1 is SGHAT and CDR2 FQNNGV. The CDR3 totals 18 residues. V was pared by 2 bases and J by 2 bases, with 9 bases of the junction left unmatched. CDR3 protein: CASSLFLAGVRPYNEQFF. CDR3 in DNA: TGTGCCAGCAGCTTATTTCTAGCGGGAGTTCGGCCCTACAATGAGCAGTTCTTC.

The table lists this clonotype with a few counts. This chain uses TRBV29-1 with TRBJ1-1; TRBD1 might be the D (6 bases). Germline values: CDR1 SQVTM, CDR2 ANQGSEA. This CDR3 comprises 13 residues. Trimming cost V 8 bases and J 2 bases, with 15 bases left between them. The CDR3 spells CSYTTGVNTEAFF. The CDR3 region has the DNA TGCAGCTACACGACAGGAGTCAACACTGAAGCTTTCTTT. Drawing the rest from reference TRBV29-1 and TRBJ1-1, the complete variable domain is SAVISQKPSRDICQRGTSLTIQCQVDSQVTMMFWYRQQPGQSLTLIATANQGSEATYESGFVIDKFPISRPNLTFSTLTVSNMSPEDSSIYLCSYTTGVNTEAFFGQGTRLTVV.

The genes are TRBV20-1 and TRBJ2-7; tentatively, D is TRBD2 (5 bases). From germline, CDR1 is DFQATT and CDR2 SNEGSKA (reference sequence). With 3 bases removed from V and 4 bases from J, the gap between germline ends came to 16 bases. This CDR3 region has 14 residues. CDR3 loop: CSASLAKNPYEQYF. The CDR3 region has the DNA TGCAGTGCTAGTTTAGCGAAGAATCCGTACGAGCAGTACTTC.

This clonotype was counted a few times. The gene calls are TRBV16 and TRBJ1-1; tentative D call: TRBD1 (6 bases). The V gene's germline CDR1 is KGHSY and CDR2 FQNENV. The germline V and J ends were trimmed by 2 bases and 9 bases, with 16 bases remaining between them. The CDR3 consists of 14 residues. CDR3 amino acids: CASSQRAGDIQAFF. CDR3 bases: TGTGCCAGCAGCCAAAGGGCAGGGGACATTCAAGCTTTCTTT.

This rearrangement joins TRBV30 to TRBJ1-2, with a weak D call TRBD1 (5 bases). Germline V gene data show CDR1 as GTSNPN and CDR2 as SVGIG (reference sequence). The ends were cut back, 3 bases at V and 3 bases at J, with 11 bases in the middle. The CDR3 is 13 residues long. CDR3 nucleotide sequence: TGTGCCTGGAGCGCGGGGCTTTACTATGGCTACACCTTC. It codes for CAWSAGLYYGYTF.

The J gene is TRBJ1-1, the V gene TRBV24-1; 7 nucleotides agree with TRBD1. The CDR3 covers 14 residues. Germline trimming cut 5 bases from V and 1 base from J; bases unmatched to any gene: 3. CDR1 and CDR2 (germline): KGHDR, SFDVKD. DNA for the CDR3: TGTGCCACCAGTGCAGGGGGATCGAACACTGAAGCTTTCTTT. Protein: CATSAGGSNTEAFF.

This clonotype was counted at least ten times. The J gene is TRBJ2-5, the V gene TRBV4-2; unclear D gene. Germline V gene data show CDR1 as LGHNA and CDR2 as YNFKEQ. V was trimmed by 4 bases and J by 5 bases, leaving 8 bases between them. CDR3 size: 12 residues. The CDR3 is CASSRDRETQYF. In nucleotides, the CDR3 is TGTGCCAGCAGCCGAGATCGGGAGACCCAGTACTTC.

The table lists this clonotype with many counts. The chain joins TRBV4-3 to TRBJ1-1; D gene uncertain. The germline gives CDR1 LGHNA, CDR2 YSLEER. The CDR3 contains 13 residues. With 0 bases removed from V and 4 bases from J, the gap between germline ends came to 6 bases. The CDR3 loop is CASSQEESTEAFF. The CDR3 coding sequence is TGCGCCAGCAGCCAAGAAGAATCCACTGAAGCTTTCTTT.